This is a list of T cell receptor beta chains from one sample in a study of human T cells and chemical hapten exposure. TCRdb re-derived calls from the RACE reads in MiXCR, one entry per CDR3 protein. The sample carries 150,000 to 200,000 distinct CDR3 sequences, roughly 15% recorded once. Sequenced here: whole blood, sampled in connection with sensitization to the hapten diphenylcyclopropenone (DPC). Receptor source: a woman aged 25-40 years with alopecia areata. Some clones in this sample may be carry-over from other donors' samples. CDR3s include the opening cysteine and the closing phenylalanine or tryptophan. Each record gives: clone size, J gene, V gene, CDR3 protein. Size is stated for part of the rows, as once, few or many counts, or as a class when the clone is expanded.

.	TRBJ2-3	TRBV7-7	CASSPDGRPTDTQYF
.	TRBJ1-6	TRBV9	CASSSAGGNSPLHF
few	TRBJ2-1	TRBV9	CASSPRGDLSYNEQFF
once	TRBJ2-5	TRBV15	CATSREGETQYF
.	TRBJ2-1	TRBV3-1	CASSQGSSGPSYNEQFF
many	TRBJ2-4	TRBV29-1	CGTTGAQNIQYF
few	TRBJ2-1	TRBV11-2	CASSLGTTTEQFF
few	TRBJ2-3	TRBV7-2	CASSLDQIADTQYF
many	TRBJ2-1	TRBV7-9	CASSLPYEQFF
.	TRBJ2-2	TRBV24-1	CATSDRAAGATGELFF
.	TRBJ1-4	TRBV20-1	CSARIDSLNEKLFF
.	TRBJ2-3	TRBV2	CASSEWQRDTDTQYF
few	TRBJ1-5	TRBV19	CASSIMRDGGNQPQHF
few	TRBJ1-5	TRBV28	CASSLTGPSLAQHF
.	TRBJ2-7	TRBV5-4	CASSLIPGGSSYEQYF
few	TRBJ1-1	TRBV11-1	CASSADRGGTEAFF
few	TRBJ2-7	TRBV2	CASSAGQEDYEQYF
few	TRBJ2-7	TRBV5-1	CASSNPSGNEQYF
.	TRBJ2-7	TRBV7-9	CASSSPSTRNRYEQYF
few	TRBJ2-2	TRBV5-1	CASSSRLAGGLGTGELFF
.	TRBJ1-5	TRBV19	CASSLLDNSNQPQHF
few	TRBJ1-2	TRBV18	CASSQPEGGYGYTF
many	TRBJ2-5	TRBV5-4	CASSRTGTTQYF
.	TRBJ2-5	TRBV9	CASTRQGVGETQYF
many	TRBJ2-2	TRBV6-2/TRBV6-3	CASSRDRNTGELFF
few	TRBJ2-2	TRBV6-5	CASSRQHTGELFF
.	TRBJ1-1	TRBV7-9	CASSYFLGVDTEAFF
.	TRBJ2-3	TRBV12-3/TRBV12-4	CASSLKRGITDTQYF
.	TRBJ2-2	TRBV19	CASRGLLNTGELFF
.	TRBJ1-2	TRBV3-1	CASSPRGRAYGYTF
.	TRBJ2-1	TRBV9	CASSDIAGDEFF
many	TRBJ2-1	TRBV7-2	CASSSLAGGPFYEQFF